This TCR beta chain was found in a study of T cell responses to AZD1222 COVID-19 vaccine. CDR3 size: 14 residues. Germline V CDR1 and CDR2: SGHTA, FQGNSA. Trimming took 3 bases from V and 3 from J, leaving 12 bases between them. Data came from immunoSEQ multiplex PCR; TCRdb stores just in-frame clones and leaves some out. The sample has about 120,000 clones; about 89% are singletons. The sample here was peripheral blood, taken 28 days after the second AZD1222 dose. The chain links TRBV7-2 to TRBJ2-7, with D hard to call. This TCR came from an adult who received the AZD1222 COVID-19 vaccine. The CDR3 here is CASSLVWTLYEQYF. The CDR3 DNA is TGTGCCAGCAGCTTGGTTTGGACCCTCTACGAGCAGTACTTC.